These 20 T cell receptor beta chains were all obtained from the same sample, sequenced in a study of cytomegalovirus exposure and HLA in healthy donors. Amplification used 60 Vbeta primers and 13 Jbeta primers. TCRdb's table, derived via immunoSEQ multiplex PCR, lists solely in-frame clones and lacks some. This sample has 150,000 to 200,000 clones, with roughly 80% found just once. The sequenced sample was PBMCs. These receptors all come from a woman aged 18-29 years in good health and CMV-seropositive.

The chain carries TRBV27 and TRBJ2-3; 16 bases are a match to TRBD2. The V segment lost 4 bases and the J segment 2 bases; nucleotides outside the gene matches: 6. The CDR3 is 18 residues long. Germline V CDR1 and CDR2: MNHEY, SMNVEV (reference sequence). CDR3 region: CASSSGLAGGPVTDTQYF. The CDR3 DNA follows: TGTGCCAGCAGTTCGGGACTAGCGGGGGGGCCCGTCACAGATACGCAGTATTTT.

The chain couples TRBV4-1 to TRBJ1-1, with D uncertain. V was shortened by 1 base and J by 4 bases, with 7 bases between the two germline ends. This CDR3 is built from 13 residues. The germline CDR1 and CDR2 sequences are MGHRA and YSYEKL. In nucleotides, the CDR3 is TGCGCCAGCAGCCAAGGCAGGTTCACTGAAGCTTTCTTT. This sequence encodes CASSQGRFTEAFF.

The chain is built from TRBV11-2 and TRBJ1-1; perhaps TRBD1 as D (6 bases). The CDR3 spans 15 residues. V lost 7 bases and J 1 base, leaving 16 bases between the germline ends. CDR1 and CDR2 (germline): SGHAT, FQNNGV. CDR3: CASIKPGVGNTEAFF. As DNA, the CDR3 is TGTGCCAGCATCAAGCCAGGGGTAGGGAACACTGAAGCTTTCTTT.

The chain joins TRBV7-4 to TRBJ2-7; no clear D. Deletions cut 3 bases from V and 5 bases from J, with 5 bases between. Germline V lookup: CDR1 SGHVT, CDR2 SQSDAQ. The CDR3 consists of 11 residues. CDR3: CASSFYHEQYF. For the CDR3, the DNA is TGTGCCAGCAGCTTTTATCACGAGCAGTACTTC.

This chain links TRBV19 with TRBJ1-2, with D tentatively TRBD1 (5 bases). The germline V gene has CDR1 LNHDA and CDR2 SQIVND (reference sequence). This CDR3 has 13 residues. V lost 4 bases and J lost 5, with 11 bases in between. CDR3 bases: TGTGCCAGTAGTAGTAGCAGGGTGTATGGCTACACCTTC. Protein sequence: CASSSSRVYGYTF.

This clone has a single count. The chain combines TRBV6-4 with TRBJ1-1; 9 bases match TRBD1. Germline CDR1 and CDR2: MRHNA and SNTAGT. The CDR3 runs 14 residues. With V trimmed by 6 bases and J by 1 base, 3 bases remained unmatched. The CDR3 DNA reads TGTGCCAGCAGGGGGGACAGGGAGAACACTGAAGCTTTCTTT. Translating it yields CASRGDRENTEAFF.

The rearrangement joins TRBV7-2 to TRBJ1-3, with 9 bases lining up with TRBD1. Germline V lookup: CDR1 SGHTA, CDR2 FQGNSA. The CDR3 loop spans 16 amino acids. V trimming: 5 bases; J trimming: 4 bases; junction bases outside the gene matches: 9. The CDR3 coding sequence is TGTGCCAGCAGCCCTAAGGCCGGGACAGGGGGAAACACCATATATTTT. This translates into CASSPKAGTGGNTIYF. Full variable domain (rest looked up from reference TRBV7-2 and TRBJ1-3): GAGVSQSPSNKVTEKGKDVELRCDPISGHTALYWYRQSLGQGLEFLIYFQGNSAPDKSGLPSDRFSAERTGGSVSTLTIQRTQQEDSAVYLCASSPKAGTGGNTIYFGEGSWLTVV.

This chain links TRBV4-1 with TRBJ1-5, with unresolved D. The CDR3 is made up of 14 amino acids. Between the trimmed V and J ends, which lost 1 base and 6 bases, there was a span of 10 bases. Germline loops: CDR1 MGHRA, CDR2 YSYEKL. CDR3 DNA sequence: TGCGCCAGCAGCCAAGGAATTTCTAGTCAGCCCCAGCATTTT. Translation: CASSQGISSQPQHF.

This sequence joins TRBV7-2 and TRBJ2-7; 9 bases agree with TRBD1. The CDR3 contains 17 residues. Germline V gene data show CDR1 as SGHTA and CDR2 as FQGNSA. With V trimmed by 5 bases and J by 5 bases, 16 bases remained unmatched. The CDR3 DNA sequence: TGTGCCAGCAGCGCTGGGCTTCCGGGACAGGGTTCCCACGAGCAGTACTTC. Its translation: CASSAGLPGQGSHEQYF. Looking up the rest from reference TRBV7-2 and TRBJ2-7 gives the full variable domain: GAGVSQSPSNKVTEKGKDVELRCDPISGHTALYWYRQSLGQGLEFLIYFQGNSAPDKSGLPSDRFSAERTGGSVSTLTIQRTQQEDSAVYLCASSAGLPGQGSHEQYFGPGTRLTVT.

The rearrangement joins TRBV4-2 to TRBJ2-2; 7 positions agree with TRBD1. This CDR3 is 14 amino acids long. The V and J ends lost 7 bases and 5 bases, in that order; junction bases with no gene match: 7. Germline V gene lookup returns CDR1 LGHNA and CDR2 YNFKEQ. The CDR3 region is CASTLDRATGELFF. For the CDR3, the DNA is TGTGCCAGCACCCTTGACAGGGCGACCGGGGAGCTGTTTTTT.

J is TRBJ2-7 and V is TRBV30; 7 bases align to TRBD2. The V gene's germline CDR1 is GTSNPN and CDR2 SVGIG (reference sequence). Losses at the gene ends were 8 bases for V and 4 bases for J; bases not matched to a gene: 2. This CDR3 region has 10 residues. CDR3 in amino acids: CAMGGYEQYF. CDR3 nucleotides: TGTGCCATGGGGGGGTACGAGCAGTACTTC.

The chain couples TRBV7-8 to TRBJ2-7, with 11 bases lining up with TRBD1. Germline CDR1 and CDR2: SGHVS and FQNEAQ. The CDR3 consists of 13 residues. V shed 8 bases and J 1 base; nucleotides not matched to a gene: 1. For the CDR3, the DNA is TGTGCCAGCCGGGACAGGGGGTCCTACGAGCAGTACTTC. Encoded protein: CASRDRGSYEQYF. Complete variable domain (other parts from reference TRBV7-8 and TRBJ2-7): GAGVSQSPRYKVAKRGQDVALRCDPISGHVSLFWYQQALGQGPEFLTYFQNEAQLDKSGLPSDRFFAERPEGSVSTLKIQRTQQEDSAVYLCASRDRGSYEQYFGPGTRLTVT.

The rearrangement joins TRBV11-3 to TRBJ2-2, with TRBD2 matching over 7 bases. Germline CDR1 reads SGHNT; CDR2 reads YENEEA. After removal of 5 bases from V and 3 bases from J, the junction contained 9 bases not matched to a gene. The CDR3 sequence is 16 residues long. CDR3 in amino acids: CASSPRRGEDTGELFF. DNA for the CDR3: TGTGCCAGCAGCCCCAGACGGGGGGAGGACACCGGGGAGCTGTTTTTT.

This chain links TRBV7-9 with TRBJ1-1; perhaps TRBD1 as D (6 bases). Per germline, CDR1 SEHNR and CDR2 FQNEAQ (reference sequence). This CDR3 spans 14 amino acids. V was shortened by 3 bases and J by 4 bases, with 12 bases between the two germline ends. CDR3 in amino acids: CASSFRGAFTEAFF. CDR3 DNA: TGTGCCAGCAGCTTCCGGGGGGCCTTCACTGAAGCTTTCTTT.

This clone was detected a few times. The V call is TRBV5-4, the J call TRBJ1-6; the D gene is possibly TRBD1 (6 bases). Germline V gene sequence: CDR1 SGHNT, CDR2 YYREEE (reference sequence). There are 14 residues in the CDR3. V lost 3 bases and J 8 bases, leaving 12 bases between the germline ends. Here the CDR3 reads CASSSQGWDSPLHF. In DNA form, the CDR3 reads TGTGCCAGCAGCTCACAGGGTTGGGATTCACCCCTCCACTTT. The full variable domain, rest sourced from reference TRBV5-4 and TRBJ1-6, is ETGVTQSPTHLIKTRGQQVTLRCSSQSGHNTVSWYQQALGQGPQFIFQYYREEENGRGNFPPRFSGLQFPNYSSELNVNALELDDSALYLCASSSQGWDSPLHFGNGTRLTVT.

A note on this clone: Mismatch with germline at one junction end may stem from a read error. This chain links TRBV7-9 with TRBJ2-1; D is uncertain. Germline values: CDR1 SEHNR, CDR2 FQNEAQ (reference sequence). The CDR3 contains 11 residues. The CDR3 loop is CSSSYFNEQFF. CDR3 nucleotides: TGTTCCAGCAGTTATTTCAATGAGCAGTTCTTC.

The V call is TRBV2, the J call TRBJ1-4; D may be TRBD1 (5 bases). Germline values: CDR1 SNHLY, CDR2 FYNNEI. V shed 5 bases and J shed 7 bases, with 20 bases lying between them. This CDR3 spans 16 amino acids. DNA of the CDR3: TGTGCCAGCAGTCGCATATTACAGGAAGCGCGTGAAAAACTGTTTTTT. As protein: CASSRILQEAREKLFF.

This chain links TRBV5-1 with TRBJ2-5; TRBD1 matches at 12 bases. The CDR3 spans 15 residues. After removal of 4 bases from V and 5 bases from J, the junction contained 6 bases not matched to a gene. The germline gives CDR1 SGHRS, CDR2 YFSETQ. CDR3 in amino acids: CASSRDRGRWETQYF. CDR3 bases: TGCGCCAGCAGCCGGGACAGGGGGCGGTGGGAGACCCAGTACTTC. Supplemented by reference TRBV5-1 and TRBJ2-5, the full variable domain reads KAGVTQTPRYLIKTRGQQVTLSCSPISGHRSVSWYQQTPGQGLQFLFEYFSETQRNKGNFPGRFSGRQFSNSRSEMNVSTLELGDSALYLCASSRDRGRWETQYFGPGTRLLVL.

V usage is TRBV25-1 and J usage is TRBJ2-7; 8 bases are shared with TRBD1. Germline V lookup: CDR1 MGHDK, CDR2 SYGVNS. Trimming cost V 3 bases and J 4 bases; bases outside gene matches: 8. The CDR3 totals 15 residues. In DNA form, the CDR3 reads TGTGCCAGCAGTGACTACAGACAGGGGTATTACGAGCAGTACTTC. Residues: CASSDYRQGYYEQYF.

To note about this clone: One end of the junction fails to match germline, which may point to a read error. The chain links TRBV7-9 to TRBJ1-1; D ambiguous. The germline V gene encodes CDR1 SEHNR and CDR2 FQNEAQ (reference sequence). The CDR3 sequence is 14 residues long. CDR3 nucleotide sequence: TGTTCCAGCAGCCCCGTTCCCCGTAACACTGAAGCTTTCTTT. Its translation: CSSSPVPRNTEAFF.